The sequence of this T cell receptor (beta chain) was determined in a study of T cell repertoires in cytomegalovirus infection. Whole-study context: A matching HLA type, together with CMV infection, was signaled by public TCR beta signatures. Findings and limits, study-wide: What dominated the ex vivo response were HLA-C-restricted CMV-specific TCR beta clonotypes. Adding up the frequency of public TCR beta families identified people who carried CMV plus the relevant HLA.

Germline CDR1 and CDR2: SGHNT and YYREEE (reference sequence). V lost 2 bases to trimming and J lost 0 bases, with 5 bases between them. This CDR3 is 13 amino acids long. There are many counts of this clonotype. Its antigen is not identified. MiXCR, applied by TCRdb to the reads, yields one record per CDR3 protein. Among 200,000 to 300,000 distinct CDR3 sequences listed, about 12% were seen once. The chain joins TRBV5-4 to TRBJ2-5; D gene unclear. Sequencing used PBMCs. The TCR originated in a human donor in good health (CMV status not recorded). Some clones in this sample may be carry-over from other donors' samples. DNA for the CDR3: TGTGCCAGCAGCTTTAAGTACCAAGAGACCCAGTACTTC. It encodes CASSFKYQETQYF.